The 17 T cell receptor beta chains in this list originate from one sample, sequenced in a study of CD8 T cells in ankylosing spondylitis. Study-wide findings and caveats: Among TCR beta sequences, a motif of several highly homologous variants appeared characteristic of ankylosing spondylitis blood.

TCRdb reprocessed the 5' RACE reads with MiXCR, giving one entry per CDR3 protein. The sample has about 800,000 distinct CDR3 sequences, approximately 12% seen once. Antigen specificity for these receptors is unknown. The sequenced sample was blood, either unsorted or a sorted T cell fraction (not recorded which). The receptors come from a male donor with ankylosing spondylitis.

V usage is TRBV30 and J usage is TRBJ2-7; 9 bases line up with TRBD2. V lost 5 bases and J lost 4; bases outside the gene matches: 6. The CDR3 runs 13 residues. Per the germline V gene, CDR1 is GTSNPN and CDR2 is SVGIG (reference sequence). CDR3 DNA: TGTGCCTGGGGAGCGGGGGGTTTGTACGAGCAGTACTTC. Its protein product is CAWGAGGLYEQYF.

This clonotype has only a few counts. The chain uses TRBV20-1 and TRBJ2-4; unclear D gene. The CDR3 has 15 amino acids. V was clipped by 2 bases and J by 0 bases, with 11 bases between them. From germline, CDR1 is DFQATT and CDR2 SNEGSKA (reference sequence). CDR3 coding DNA: TGCAGTGCTAGAAACAGCCACATAGCCAAAAACATTCAGTACTTC. Translation gives CSARNSHIAKNIQYF.

This clonotype was seen only a few times. This chain joins TRBV20-1 and TRBJ1-2; D is ambiguous. CDR3 length: 13 amino acids. CDR1 DFQATT and CDR2 SNEGSKA come from the germline V gene (reference sequence). The germline V and J ends were trimmed by 1 base and 5 bases, with 11 bases remaining between them. The CDR3 nucleotides read TGCAGTGCTAGAGTTGCACCTGGGTATGGCTACACCTTC. It translates to CSARVAPGYGYTF.

This clonotype has ten or more counts. J is TRBJ2-3 and V is TRBV29-1; TRBD1 matches at 8 bases. Looked up from germline, CDR1 is SQVTM and CDR2 is ANQGSEA. This CDR3 has 14 residues. Trimming removed 2 bases from V and 2 bases from J; junction bases left unmatched: 3. The CDR3 protein is CSVERQGTTDTQYF. The DNA of the CDR3 is TGCAGCGTTGAACGACAGGGGACCACAGATACGCAGTATTTT.

This clonotype has a handful of counts. The chain recombines TRBV20-1 with TRBJ2-1; D not certain. V shed 3 bases and J shed 6 bases, with 12 bases lying between them. Germline V CDR1 and CDR2: DFQATT, SNEGSKA (reference sequence). This CDR3 spans 13 amino acids. This CDR3 reads CSASQIRSNEQFF. The CDR3, as DNA: TGCAGTGCTAGCCAAATCCGCTCCAATGAGCAGTTCTTC.

The chain combines TRBV7-2 with TRBJ2-3, with 8 bases lining up with TRBD1. V was pared by 5 bases and J by 4 bases, with 11 bases of the junction left unmatched. This CDR3 region has 16 residues. The V gene's germline CDR1 is SGHTA and CDR2 FQGNSA. DNA of the CDR3: TGTGCCAGCAGCCCCTCCAGGGGGCCCGGGGCAGATACGCAGTATTTT. Its translation is CASSPSRGPGADTQYF.

The chain carries TRBV15 and TRBJ2-2; a weak D match, TRBD2 (6 bases). The CDR3 totals 17 residues. V lost 0 bases and J 0 bases, leaving 11 bases between the germline ends. Per germline, CDR1 LNHNV and CDR2 YYDKDF (reference sequence). The CDR3 bases are TGTGCCACCAGCAGAGATGGGGTAGCGGCGAACACCGGGGAGCTGTTTTTT. Its protein is CATSRDGVAANTGELFF.

The chain employs TRBV5-1 and TRBJ2-3; D is ambiguous. Trimming took off 1 base at V and 5 bases at J, with 11 bases between the two ends. The CDR3 runs to 14 residues. Germline CDR1 is SGHRS and CDR2 is YFSETQ. In nucleotides, the CDR3 is TGCGCCAGCAGCTTGAGCCCATTTGGAGATACGCAGTATTTT. This encodes CASSLSPFGDTQYF.

The chain couples TRBV18 to TRBJ2-7; D is possibly TRBD1 (7 bases). V was clipped by 5 bases and J by 2 bases, with 13 bases between them. CDR3 length: 14 amino acids. CDR1 is KGHSH and CDR2 is LQKENI in the germline V gene. The CDR3 here is CASSSGGTAYEQYF. DNA of the CDR3: TGTGCCAGCTCATCGGGCGGGACAGCCTACGAGCAGTACTTC.

This clonotype was seen a few times. This chain links TRBV5-4 with TRBJ2-1; D not certain. This CDR3 contains 13 residues. Per the germline V gene, CDR1 is SGHNT and CDR2 is YYREEE (reference sequence). V lost 2 bases to trimming and J lost 5 bases, with 8 bases between them. The CDR3 bases are TGTGCCAGCAGCTTATGGCCGAACAATGAGCAGTTCTTC. It specifies CASSLWPNNEQFF.

This clonotype came up a few times. The chain joins TRBV29-1 to TRBJ1-3; possibly TRBD1 for D (6 bases). This CDR3 has 13 amino acids. The germline V gene encodes CDR1 SQVTM and CDR2 ANQGSEA. Trimming pared 7 bases from V and 1 base from J, leaving 11 bases between. The CDR3, as DNA: TGCAGCGCCGGGGGCGGGTCTGGAAACACCATATATTTT. This gives the protein CSAGGGSGNTIYF.

This clonotype has a handful of counts. This chain uses TRBV20-1 with TRBJ1-6; no clear D. V dropped 2 bases and J dropped 8 bases, with 7 bases sitting between them. The CDR3 loop spans 12 amino acids. Germline-derived CDR1 and CDR2 are DFQATT and SNEGSKA (reference sequence). The CDR3 loop is CSARRTDSPLHF. DNA for the CDR3: TGCAGTGCTAGACGGACCGATTCACCCCTCCACTTT.

The sample holds many counts of this clonotype. The chain couples TRBV20-1 to TRBJ2-7, with D perhaps given as TRBD1 or TRBD2 (5 bases each). The CDR3 sequence is 15 residues long. Trimming removed 4 bases from V and 2 bases from J, with 18 bases in between. Germline CDR1 DFQATT, CDR2 SNEGSKA (reference sequence). In DNA form, the CDR3 reads TGCAGTGCTAAGCCCACCCCGCAGGGACCCTACGAGCAGTACTTC. It codes for CSAKPTPQGPYEQYF.

A few counts support this clonotype. The chain links TRBV20-1 to TRBJ2-7; 8 bases match TRBD2. There are 14 residues in the CDR3. The germline CDR1 and CDR2 sequences are DFQATT and SNEGSKA (reference sequence). V shed 3 bases, J shed 5 bases, and the junction held 9 bases outside the gene matches. The CDR3 nucleotides read TGCAGTGCTAGGGGTTTCCTGGGACTAGACGAGCAGTACTTC. It yields the protein CSARGFLGLDEQYF.

This clonotype has ten or more counts. The V and J genes are TRBV29-1 and TRBJ1-6; the match to TRBD1 covers 7 bases. In germline, CDR1 is SQVTM, CDR2 ANQGSEA. V lost 5 bases to trimming and J lost 10 bases; unmatched junction nucleotides: 11. The CDR3 is 14 amino acids. The CDR3 reads CSVSLGQDASPLHF. CDR3 nucleotides: TGCAGCGTTTCTCTCGGACAGGATGCATCACCCCTCCACTTT.

The V and J genes are TRBV11-2 and TRBJ2-2; 8 bases line up with TRBD1. The length of the CDR3 is 15 residues. Unmatched junction bases numbered 6, after V lost 8 bases and J lost 1 base. Germline V gives CDR1 SGHAT, CDR2 FQNNGV. This chain's CDR3 is CASHRGTGNTGELFF. The CDR3 DNA sequence: TGTGCCAGCCACCGCGGGACAGGGAACACCGGGGAGCTGTTTTTT. The full variable domain, its missing parts supplied by reference TRBV11-2 and TRBJ2-2, is EAGVAQSPRYKIIEKRQSVAFWCNPISGHATLYWYQQILGQGPKLLIQFQNNGVVDDSQLPKDRFSAERLKGVDSTLKIQPAKLEDSAVYLCASHRGTGNTGELFFGEGSRLTVL.

Worth noting for this clonotype: A much larger clonotype is one base distant, so this may be a read error. The V call is TRBV20-1, the J call TRBJ2-7; 12 nucleotides line up with TRBD2. The CDR3 has 18 residues. In germline, CDR1 is DFQATT, CDR2 SNEGSKA (reference sequence). The CDR3 protein is CCAPTSGSPNTNSYEQYF. The CDR3 bases are TGCTGTGCACCGACTAGCGGGAGCCCAAATACTAACTCCTACGAGCAGTACTTC.